This section outlines one TCR beta chain sequence together with its context. The sample holds many counts of this clonotype. Its antigen is currently not known. Base qualities are missing; no much larger clone stands one base away. The data were obtained in a study of T cell repertoires in cytomegalovirus infection (dated by TCRdb to between 2019 and 2020). Concerning the study at large: Recently identified HLA-C-restricted CMV epitopes, whose presentation resists viral immunomodulation, were targeted by peptide stimulations together with well-studied HLA-B-restricted epitopes. The HLA type of each donor mattered for the analysis, because public TCR beta signatures pointed to carriage of CMV infection along with the matching HLA type.

Summary of the overall study and its limitations: In both this cohort and an independent roughly 350-donor cohort, the cumulative frequency of public TCR beta family members distinguished carriers of CMV infection plus the relevant HLA type. The ex vivo response was dominated by HLA-C-restricted CMV-specific TCR beta clonotypes, and the single most frequent clonotype in two of eight donors was supplied by these HLA-C-restricted clonotypes.

Instrument used: Illumina HiSeq 1500. The public reads were quality trimmed at Q25 with fastp and then assembled into clones with MiXCR by TCRdb, keeping productive beta chains. Every entry covers one CDR3 protein and lists the most common genes and DNA from its rows. In all, the sample holds about 220,000 distinct CDR3 sequences, and around 40% of those were seen once. The top ten clones comprise around 60% of the sample. Sample treatment or condition, as interpreted from the label and publication: in vitro stimulation with specific CMV peptide epitopes to enrich CMV-specific T cells. The TCR originated in a human donor in good health (CMV status not recorded). Some clones in this sample may be carry-over from other donors' samples. Sequenced here: CD8+ T cells from cultured PBMCs, sampled from culture after CMV antigen stimulation.

The CDR3 sequence is CASSMGLAGGPGTGELFF. DNA sequence: TGTGCCAGCAGCATGGGACTAGCGGGAGGGCCGGGCACCGGGGAGCTGTTTTTT. The chain links TRBV7-8 with TRBJ2-2, and TRBD2 matches 16 of the central bases. CDR1 and CDR2 (SGHVS, FQNEAQ) derive from the germline V gene. Germline trimming amounts to 5 bases on V and 4 bases on J, with 7 as the count of junction bases outside the gene matches. Taken from cysteine to phenylalanine, the CDR3 has 18 residues. Here the CDR3 DNA is all that survives: 54 bases in frame from base 1.